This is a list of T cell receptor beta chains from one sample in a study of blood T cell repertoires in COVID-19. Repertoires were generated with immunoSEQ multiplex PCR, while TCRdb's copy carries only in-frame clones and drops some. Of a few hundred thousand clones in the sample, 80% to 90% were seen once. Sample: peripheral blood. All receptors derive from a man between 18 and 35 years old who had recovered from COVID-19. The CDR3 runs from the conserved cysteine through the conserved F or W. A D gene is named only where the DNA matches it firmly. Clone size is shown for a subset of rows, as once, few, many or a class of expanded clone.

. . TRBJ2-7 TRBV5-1 CASSLDHSAQGGQYF TGCGCCAGCAGCTTGGACCATTCCGCTCAGGGAGGGCAGTACTTC
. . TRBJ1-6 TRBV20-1 CSAYPRPLHF TGCAGTGCTTACCCCAGACCCCTCCACTTT
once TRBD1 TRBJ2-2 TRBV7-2 CASSVSPNRGTGELFF TGTGCCAGCAGCGTATCACCCAACAGGGGAACCGGGGAGCTGTTTTTT
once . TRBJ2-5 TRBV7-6 CASSVLFDTPQETQYF TGTGCCAGCAGCGTACTCTTTGACACTCCGCAAGAGACCCAGTACTTC
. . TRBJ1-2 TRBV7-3 CASSSWGPDRTNYGYTF TGTGCCAGCAGCTCATGGGGGCCCGACAGAACTAACTATGGCTACACCTTC
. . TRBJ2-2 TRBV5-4 CASSLADRVGGELFF TGTGCCAGCAGCTTGGCGGATCGGGTCGGCGGGGAGCTGTTTTTT
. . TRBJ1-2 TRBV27 CASSPSGVGGYTF TGTGCCAGCAGTCCCTCAGGGGTCGGTGGCTACACCTTC
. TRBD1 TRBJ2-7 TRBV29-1 CSVSGGQGAYEQYF TGCAGCGTCAGCGGGGGACAGGGGGCCTACGAGCAGTACTTC
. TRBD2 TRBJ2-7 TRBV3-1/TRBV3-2 CASSQAGGAYEQYF TGTGCCAGCAGCCAAGCGGGGGGGGCCTACGAGCAGTACTTC
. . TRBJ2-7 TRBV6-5 CASSLLDGGEQYF TGTGCCAGCAGTCTTCTAGACGGCGGCGAGCAGTACTTC
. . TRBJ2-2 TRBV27 CASSSGLNTGELFF TGTGCCAGCAGTTCCGGTTTGAACACCGGGGAGCTGTTTTTT
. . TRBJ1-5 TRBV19 CASSNIGEGNQPQHF TGTGCCAGTAGTAACATTGGGGAGGGGAATCAGCCCCAGCATTTT